The rows below give T cell receptor beta chains drawn from one sample of a study of T cell changes during pregnancy in multiple sclerosis. Assay used: immunoSEQ multiplex PCR; TCRdb lists only in-frame clones, some missing. The sample includes around 110,000 clones, more than 85% of them seen just once. The sample consisted of peripheral blood, taken in the third trimester of pregnancy. These receptors came from a female donor with multiple sclerosis, enrolled in a pregnancy study. CDR3s include the opening cysteine and the closing phenylalanine or tryptophan. A D gene is named only where the DNA matches it firmly. Expanded clones get a size class; other rows say once, few or many, or leave the size out.

>TRBJ1-4|TRBV10-3|TRBD1|-
TGTGCCATCAGCCAGGGGGTAGCCCTTAATGAAAAACTGTTTTTT
CAISQGVALNEKLFF
>TRBJ1-2|TRBV6-1|-|-
TGTGCCAGCAGCCTCGGGGGCTACACCTTC
CASSLGGYTF
>TRBJ2-1|TRBV5-4|TRBD2|once
TGTGCCAGCAGCACCAGGGCGGCGGGAGTGTTCTCTGAGCAGTTCTTC
CASSTRAAGVFSEQFF
>TRBJ2-5|TRBV7-9|-|-
TGTGCCAGCAGCCTACTGGGGGGTGAAGAGACCCAGTACTTC
CASSLLGGEETQYF
>TRBJ1-2|TRBV20-1|-|-
TGCAGTGCTGCAGGTTATGGCTACACCTTC
CSAAGYGYTF
>TRBJ1-6|TRBV2|TRBD1|-
TGTGCCAGCAGTGAAGGACAGGGCAATTTTTCACCCCTCCACTTT
CASSEGQGNFSPLHF
>TRBJ2-3|TRBV6-1|-|-
TGTGCCAGCAGTGAAACAGGGCCGGTAGGAGATACGCAGTATTTT
CASSETGPVGDTQYF
>TRBJ1-1|TRBV18|-|few
TGTGCCAGCTCACCCCCCTTAGCCCCGCGTGCCACTGAAGCTTTCTTT
CASSPPLAPRATEAFF
>TRBJ2-7|TRBV4-1|TRBD1|once
TGCGCCAGCAGCCAAGATTGGGGGACAGGGGTCCCCTACGAGCAGTACTTC
CASSQDWGTGVPYEQYF
>TRBJ1-5|TRBV28|TRBD1|-
TGTGCCAGCAGCCTGGGACAGGGAAGTCAGCCCCAGCATTTT
CASSLGQGSQPQHF
>TRBJ2-1|TRBV28|TRBD1|-
TGTGCCAGCAGTTTTGGGACAGGGGGCATAGGGGAGCAGTTCTTC
CASSFGTGGIGEQFF
>TRBJ1-1|TRBV7-8|TRBD1|-
TGTGCCAGCAGCTCCCGGGACAGACGGAACACTGAAGCTTTCTTT
CASSSRDRRNTEAFF
>TRBJ2-5|TRBV5-1|TRBD2|once
TGCGCCAGCAGCTTGGTGCCTAGCGGGGTAGAGACCCAGTACTTC
CASSLVPSGVETQYF
>TRBJ1-3|TRBV10-2|-|once
TGCGCCAGCAGTGATACGGGTGGTCTCTCTGGAAACACCATATATTTT
CASSDTGGLSGNTIYF
>TRBJ1-1|TRBV5-1|TRBD1|-
TGCGCCAGCAGCGGGTCGACAGGGGCGAACACTGAAGCTTTCTTT
CASSGSTGANTEAFF
>TRBJ2-7|TRBV7-3|-|-
TGTGCCAGCAGAGATAGGGAGAGGGAGGTTACCTACGAGCAGTACTTC
CASRDREREVTYEQYF
>TRBJ1-2|TRBV5-1|TRBD1|-
TGCGCCAGCAGCTTGGGTGGACAGGGGGCTGGTGGCTACACCTTC
CASSLGGQGAGGYTF
>TRBJ1-5|TRBV7-2|-|few
TGTGCCAGCAGCTTAGCCCCTAATCAGCCCCAGCATTTT
CASSLAPNQPQHF
>TRBJ1-2|TRBV9|TRBD1|-
TGTGCCAGCAGCGTAGGGGGCAGGGGGCTGAATGGCTACACCTTC
CASSVGGRGLNGYTF